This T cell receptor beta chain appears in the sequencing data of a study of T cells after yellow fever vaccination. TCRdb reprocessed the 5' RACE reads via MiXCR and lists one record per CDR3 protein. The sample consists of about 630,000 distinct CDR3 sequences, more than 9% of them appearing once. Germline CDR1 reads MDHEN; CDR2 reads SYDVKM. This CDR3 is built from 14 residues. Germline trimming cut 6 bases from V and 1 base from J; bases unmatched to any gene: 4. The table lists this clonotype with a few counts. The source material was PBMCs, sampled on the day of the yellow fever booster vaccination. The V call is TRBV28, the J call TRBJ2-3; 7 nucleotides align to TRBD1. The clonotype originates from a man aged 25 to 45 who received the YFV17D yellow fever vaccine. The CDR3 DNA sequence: TGTGCCAGCAGAAGACAGGGCCGCACAGATACGCAGTATTTT. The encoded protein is CASRRQGRTDTQYF.